This T cell receptor (beta chain) was profiled in a study of blood T cell repertoires in COVID-19. Losses at the gene ends were 1 base for V and 14 bases for J; bases not matched to a gene: 10. This CDR3 is built from 14 residues. The V gene's germline CDR1 is SGHRS and CDR2 YFSETQ. Sequencing used immunoSEQ multiplex PCR; TCRdb keeps in-frame clones, though not all of them. The profile covers 100,000 to 120,000 clones, with over 75% appearing a single time and roughly 8.4% taken by the ten largest. Sequencing input: peripheral blood. This receptor was taken from a woman between 65 and 79 years old who had recovered from COVID-19. This chain connects TRBV5-1 to TRBJ1-4; 8 bases are a match to TRBD1. DNA of the CDR3: TGCGCCAGCAGCTTGTCGACAGGGGCCTTTCGGCTGTTTTTT. This translates into CASSLSTGAFRLFF.